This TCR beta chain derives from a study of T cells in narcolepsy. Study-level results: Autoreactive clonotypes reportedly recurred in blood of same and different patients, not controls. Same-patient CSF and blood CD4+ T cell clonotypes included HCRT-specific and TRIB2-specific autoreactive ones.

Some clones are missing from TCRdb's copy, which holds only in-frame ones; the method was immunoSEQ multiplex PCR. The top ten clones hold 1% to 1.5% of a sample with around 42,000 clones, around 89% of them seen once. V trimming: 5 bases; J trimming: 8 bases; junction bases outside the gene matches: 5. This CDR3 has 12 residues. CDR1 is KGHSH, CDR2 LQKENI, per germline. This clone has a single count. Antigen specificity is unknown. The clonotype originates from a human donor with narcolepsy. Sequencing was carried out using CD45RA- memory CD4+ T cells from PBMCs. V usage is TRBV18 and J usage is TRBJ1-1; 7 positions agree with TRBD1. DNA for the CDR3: TGTGCCAGCTCAGTCTCGGACAGGGAAGCTTTCTTT. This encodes CASSVSDREAFF.